The 17 T cell receptor beta chains in this list originate from one sample, sequenced in a study of neurological immune-mediated disorders. As to time point: longitudinal time-point 1 (baseline). TCRdb ran MiXCR on the 5' RACE reads and lists one entry per CDR3 protein. The table lists 40,000 or so distinct CDR3 sequences, 3.2% of them singletons. The sample was PBMCs. These receptor sequences come from an older woman with multiple sclerosis.

This clonotype appeared many times. The rearrangement joins TRBV5-1 to TRBJ2-1; TRBD1 aligns across 8 bases. In germline, CDR1 is SGHRS, CDR2 YFSETQ. With 4 bases clipped from V and 7 bases from J, the junction kept 10 bases outside the gene matches. The CDR3 is made up of 15 amino acids. The CDR3 spells CASSSAGGQINEQFF. CDR3 bases: TGCGCCAGCAGCAGTGCAGGGGGCCAAATAAATGAGCAGTTCTTC.

This clonotype appeared many times. The chain recombines TRBV5-1 with TRBJ1-4; 9 bases are a match to TRBD1. CDR1 is SGHRS, CDR2 YFSETQ, per germline. The ends lost 2 bases at V and 8 bases at J; junction bases unmatched: 10. The CDR3 sequence is 16 residues long. The CDR3 sequence: CASSFLLTGGGEKLFF. As DNA, the CDR3 is TGCGCCAGCAGCTTCCTACTGACAGGGGGAGGAGAAAAACTGTTTTTT.

This clonotype was recorded many times. The V gene is TRBV7-9, the J gene TRBJ2-7, with 7 bases identical to TRBD1. After removal of 1 base from V and 12 bases from J, the junction contained 3 bases not matched to a gene. CDR1 SEHNR and CDR2 FQNEAQ come from the germline V gene (reference sequence). The CDR3 is 11 residues long. CDR3 sequence reads: CASSLGQGLYF. The DNA of the CDR3 is TGTGCCAGCAGCTTAGGACAGGGCTTGTACTTC.

This clonotype was found many times. For the CDR3, the DNA is TGTGCCAGCAGTTTAGGCAGCCCGGATGAAAAACTGTTTTTT. It is translated as CASSLGSPDEKLFF. The chain joins TRBV12-3 or TRBV12-4 to TRBJ1-4; D gene ambiguous. This CDR3 is built from 14 residues. The V end lost 1 base, the J end lost 6 bases, and 9 bases lay between the germline ends.

This clonotype appeared many times. V and J are TRBV5-1 and TRBJ1-1; D remains unclear. The CDR3 extends over 15 amino acids. Trimming shortened V by 2 bases and J by 4 bases, and 15 bases separated the two germline ends. Germline V lookup: CDR1 SGHRS, CDR2 YFSETQ. CDR3 nucleotide sequence: TGCGCCAGCAGCTTAAGTTTGGGTTCGAGCACTGAAGCTTTCTTT. It encodes CASSLSLGSSTEAFF.

This clonotype has only a few counts. DNA of the CDR3: TGTGCCAGTAGTATTCCCGGGGGTTCGAACACTGAAGCTTTCTTT. This gives the protein CASSIPGGSNTEAFF. This sequence joins TRBV19 and TRBJ1-1; weak D call: TRBD1 (5 bases). The V gene's germline CDR1 is LNHDA and CDR2 SQIVND (reference sequence). Between the trimmed V and J ends, which lost 3 bases and 1 base, there was a span of 12 bases. The CDR3 length is 15 residues.

The sample holds many counts of this clonotype. The J gene is TRBJ2-5, the V gene TRBV15; 7 bases align to TRBD1. Germline V gives CDR1 LNHNV, CDR2 YYDKDF (reference sequence). Trimming cost V 5 bases and J 2 bases; bases outside gene matches: 8. The CDR3 covers 15 residues. CDR3 DNA sequence: TGTGCCACCAGCGGAAGACAGGGCTTTCAAGAGACCCAGTACTTC. Its protein product is CATSGRQGFQETQYF.

This clonotype was seen at least ten times. The V gene is TRBV28, the J gene TRBJ2-1; TRBD1 matches at 8 bases. The CDR3 is made up of 14 amino acids. Per the germline V gene, CDR1 is MDHEN and CDR2 is SYDVKM. The trim removed 2 bases at V and 10 bases at J, leaving 7 bases unmatched. The CDR3 loop reads CASSLITGGREQFF. CDR3 DNA: TGTGCCAGCAGTTTAATCACAGGGGGGCGAGAGCAGTTCTTC.

Many counts were recorded for this clonotype. V and J are TRBV18 and TRBJ2-1; 8 bases are a match to TRBD2. Germline CDR1 and CDR2: KGHSH and LQKENI. This CDR3 is built from 15 residues. Losses at the gene ends were 8 bases for V and 6 bases for J; bases not matched to a gene: 12. CDR3 sequence reads: CASTQSGGFTNEQFF. In DNA form, the CDR3 reads TGTGCCAGCACCCAGAGCGGGGGATTCACCAATGAGCAGTTCTTC.

This clonotype was seen ten or more times. The chain recombines TRBV27 with TRBJ1-5; 7 positions match TRBD1. Germline lookup yields CDR1 MNHEY and CDR2 SMNVEV (reference sequence). V lost 4 bases and J lost 6; bases outside the gene matches: 3. CDR3 length equals 13 residues. The DNA of the CDR3 is TGTGCCAGCAGTTCCGACAGGGTTCAGCCCCAGCATTTT. It translates to CASSSDRVQPQHF.

This clonotype was counted many times. This chain's CDR3 is CATSRDRGSIEQYF. CDR3 coding DNA: TGTGCCACCAGCAGAGATCGGGGTAGCATCGAGCAGTACTTC. V usage is TRBV15 and J usage is TRBJ2-7; the D gene is possibly TRBD2 (5 bases). The ends were cut back, 0 bases at V and 6 bases at J, with 12 bases in the middle. The length of the CDR3 is 14 residues. CDR1 is LNHNV and CDR2 is YYDKDF in the germline V gene (reference sequence).

This clonotype was counted ten times or more. The genes are TRBV3-1 and TRBJ2-3; 7 nucleotides align to TRBD2. Germline V gives CDR1 LGHDT, CDR2 YNNKEL (reference sequence). The CDR3 is made up of 15 amino acids. The V segment lost 1 base and the J segment 6 bases; nucleotides outside the gene matches: 7. The CDR3 loop reads CASSQVPPGGDTQYF. CDR3 sequence (DNA): TGTGCCAGCAGCCAAGTTCCGCCCGGGGGGGATACGCAGTATTTT.

There are a few counts of this clonotype. The CDR3 sequence is CASSLPGLAGVGGSYEQYF. CDR3 sequence (DNA): TGTGCCAGCAGCCTCCCGGGACTAGCGGGGGTTGGGGGCTCCTACGAGCAGTACTTC. The chain is built from TRBV7-6 and TRBJ2-7; 14 bases map to TRBD2. V was pared by 5 bases and J by 0 bases, with 12 bases of the junction left unmatched. The CDR3 consists of 19 residues. The germline CDR1 and CDR2 sequences are SGHVS and FNYEAQ.

This clonotype was observed at least ten times. The chain's CDR3 is CSARDLLWNTEAFF. The CDR3 bases are TGCAGTGCTAGAGATCTCCTCTGGAACACTGAAGCTTTCTTT. The chain uses TRBV20-1 and TRBJ1-1; D is unclear. The germline CDR1 and CDR2 sequences are DFQATT and SNEGSKA (reference sequence). V lost 0 bases and J lost 1, with 9 bases in between. CDR3 length: 14 residues.

This clonotype was counted ten times or more. The CDR3 region has the DNA TGTGCCACCAGCAGCCCGACTAGCGGGCCCCTCGAGCAGTACTTC. Residues: CATSSPTSGPLEQYF. The chain is built from TRBV15 and TRBJ2-7, with 10 bases matching TRBD2. This CDR3 is 15 amino acids long. Germline trimming cut 3 bases from V and 6 bases from J; bases unmatched to any gene: 8. CDR1 is LNHNV, CDR2 YYDKDF, per germline (reference sequence).

The rearrangement links TRBV19 to TRBJ2-2; D is ambiguous. This CDR3 region has 14 residues. The V end lost 7 bases, the J end lost 0 bases, and 9 bases lay between the germline ends. Germline CDR1 LNHDA, CDR2 SQIVND (reference sequence). The CDR3: CASKRTPNTGELFF. Written as DNA, the CDR3 is TGTGCCAGTAAGAGAACCCCGAACACCGGGGAGCTGTTTTTT.

This clonotype was seen repeatedly, ten times or more. The chain is built from TRBV7-9 and TRBJ2-7, with D unclear. The CDR3 has 14 amino acids. Germline V gene lookup returns CDR1 SEHNR and CDR2 FQNEAQ (reference sequence). V gave up 0 bases and J gave up 7 bases, with 13 bases separating them. Here the CDR3 DNA reads TGTGCCAGCAGCTTAGCATCTGGCCTCTGGGAGCAGTACTTC. Translating gives CASSLASGLWEQYF. Supplemented by reference TRBV7-9 and TRBJ2-7, the full variable domain reads DTGVSQNPRHKITKRGQNVTFRCDPISEHNRLYWYRQTLGQGPEFLTYFQNEAQLEKSRLLSDRFSAERPKGSFSTLEIQRTEQGDSAMYLCASSLASGLWEQYFGPGTRLTVT.